Below are 25 T cell receptor beta chains sequenced from a single sample in a study of T-cell reconstitution after alpha-beta-depleted transplantation in children (dated by TCRdb to about 2016). Libraries came from PCR. The reads were generated on an Illumina HiSeq 2500. Molecular barcoding was employed in the preparation of TCR libraries, with unique molecular identifiers being used to normalize TCRbeta repertoire quantification. TCRdb reprocessed the public reads (quality trimming at Q25 with fastp, clone calling with MiXCR) and kept in-frame beta chains. All rows with the same CDR3 protein become a single entry with the most common DNA and genes. Recorded for this sample are some 240,000 distinct CDR3 sequences; 9.7% of them occurred a single time. In total, the top ten clones hold approximately 4.7% of the sample. The material sequenced was PBMCs from the stem cell graft donor, taken from the stem cell graft. The receptors originated from a human donor who donated a stem cell graft to a child with SCID.

This clonotype was seen a handful of times. The chain recombines TRBV10-3 with TRBJ1-1, with D possibly matching TRBD1 (6 bases). Germline V lookup: CDR1 ENHRY, CDR2 SYGVKD. This CDR3 has 17 residues. Trimming shortened V by 6 bases and J by 3 bases, and 23 bases separated the two germline ends. CDR3: CAIRPRWGGSMDTEAFF. In DNA, the CDR3 is TGTGCCATCAGGCCCCGTTGGGGGGGCTCGATGGACACTGAAGCTTTCTTT.

This clonotype was observed a handful of times. The chain recombines TRBV7-9 with TRBJ2-1; 9 bases match TRBD2. This CDR3 has 16 residues. Unmatched junction bases numbered 6, after V lost 3 bases and J lost 3 bases. The germline V gene encodes CDR1 SEHNR and CDR2 FQNEAQ (reference sequence). The CDR3 loop is CASSFVAGDFYNEQFF. The CDR3 bases are TGTGCCAGCAGCTTCGTAGCGGGGGACTTCTACAATGAGCAGTTCTTC.

This clonotype was observed many times. The rearrangement uses TRBV2 and TRBJ1-5; unclear D gene. This CDR3 is built from 12 residues. The germline gives CDR1 SNHLY, CDR2 FYNNEI. The V end lost 6 bases, the J end lost 5 bases, and 8 bases lay between the germline ends. CDR3 bases: TGTGCCAGCAGACAGTTCGATCAGCCCCAGCATTTT. Protein: CASRQFDQPQHF.

This clonotype appeared many times. The gene calls are TRBV5-1 and TRBJ2-1; no firm D call. CDR1 is SGHRS and CDR2 is YFSETQ in the germline V gene. This CDR3 region has 11 residues. The germline V and J ends were trimmed by 7 bases and 5 bases, with 7 bases remaining between them. The CDR3 sequence: CASGLNNEQFF. DNA of the CDR3: TGCGCCAGCGGTCTGAACAATGAGCAGTTCTTC. Filled out from reference TRBV5-1 and TRBJ2-1, the complete variable domain reads KAGVTQTPRYLIKTRGQQVTLSCSPISGHRSVSWYQQTPGQGLQFLFEYFSETQRNKGNFPGRFSGRQFSNSRSEMNVSTLELGDSALYLCASGLNNEQFFGPGTRLTVL.

This clonotype has a count of ten or more. V and J are TRBV20-1 and TRBJ2-1; TRBD2 matches 9 bases. The CDR3 is made up of 13 amino acids. CDR1 DFQATT and CDR2 SNEGSKA come from the germline V gene (reference sequence). Trimming took 4 bases from V and 4 from J; bases not matched to a gene: 2. CDR3 nucleotide sequence: TGCAGTGCTAAAGCGGGGGGTTACAATGAGCAGTTCTTC. Translation gives CSAKAGGYNEQFF.

This clonotype came up many times. The V and J genes are TRBV5-1 and TRBJ1-1; the match to TRBD1 covers 7 bases. There are 17 residues in the CDR3. J lost 6 bases, V lost 0 bases, and 14 bases had no gene match. In germline, CDR1 is SGHRS, CDR2 YFSETQ. CDR3 bases: TGCGCCAGCAGCTTGGGTCCTATTCAGGGGGTGACTGCTGAAGCTTTCTTT. It encodes CASSLGPIQGVTAEAFF.

This clonotype was counted many times. The J gene is TRBJ2-5, the V gene TRBV7-2; tentatively, D is TRBD1 (6 bases). Germline V gene sequence: CDR1 SGHTA, CDR2 FQGNSA. This CDR3 has 15 residues. V lost 1 base and J lost 7, with 16 bases in between. Here the CDR3 reads CASSLVWGSTGTQYF. The CDR3 DNA reads as TGTGCCAGCAGCTTAGTTTGGGGGTCGACAGGGACCCAGTACTTC.

This clonotype has ten or more counts. The J gene is TRBJ1-6, the V gene TRBV6-1; D is undetermined. The CDR3 has 13 residues. V was shortened by 6 bases and J by 7 bases, with 10 bases between the two germline ends. CDR1 is MNHNS, CDR2 SASEGT, per germline. The CDR3 loop reads CASRAGFNSPLHF. As DNA, the CDR3 is TGTGCCAGCAGGGCGGGCTTCAATTCACCCCTCCACTTT.

This clonotype showed up many times. The rearrangement links TRBV20-1 to TRBJ1-2, with D possibly matching TRBD1 (5 bases). This CDR3 has 14 amino acids. Trimming removed 3 bases at V and 4 bases at J, with 15 bases between. Germline V lookup: CDR1 DFQATT, CDR2 SNEGSKA (reference sequence). DNA for the CDR3: TGCAGTGCTAGCCTGGCCAGGGAGTTCTATGGCTACACCTTC. It codes for CSASLAREFYGYTF.

This clonotype showed up many times. CDR3 protein: CASSSHGAEAFF. The CDR3 DNA follows: TGCGCCAGCAGCTCACACGGGGCTGAAGCTTTCTTT. V is TRBV5-1 and J is TRBJ1-1; the D is unclear. This CDR3 spans 12 amino acids. Germline V gives CDR1 SGHRS, CDR2 YFSETQ. Trimming left V 3 bases short and J 6 bases short, with 9 bases between. Full variable domain (remainder filled in from reference TRBV5-1 and TRBJ1-1): KAGVTQTPRYLIKTRGQQVTLSCSPISGHRSVSWYQQTPGQGLQFLFEYFSETQRNKGNFPGRFSGRQFSNSRSEMNVSTLELGDSALYLCASSSHGAEAFFGQGTRLTVV.

This clonotype was recorded many times. V is TRBV5-1 and J is TRBJ1-6; D may be TRBD1 (5 bases). From germline, CDR1 is SGHRS and CDR2 YFSETQ. V lost 0 bases to trimming and J lost 13 bases, with 17 bases between them. CDR3 size: 15 residues. Here the CDR3 reads CASSLEKGRVSPLHF. As DNA, the CDR3 is TGCGCCAGCAGCTTGGAAAAGGGACGGGTCTCTCCCCTCCACTTT.

This clonotype was seen repeatedly, ten times or more. The chain recombines TRBV5-1 with TRBJ2-1; possibly TRBD2 for D (7 bases). V was trimmed by 6 bases and J by 7 bases, leaving 17 bases between them. This CDR3 has 14 amino acids. CDR1 SGHRS and CDR2 YFSETQ come from the germline V gene. In DNA form, the CDR3 reads TGCGCCAGCAAGTCGGGGGGCATGAGTAATGAGCAGTTCTTC. It yields the protein CASKSGGMSNEQFF.

The table lists this clonotype with many counts. This sequence joins TRBV12-3 or TRBV12-4 and TRBJ2-2; the D gene could be TRBD1 or TRBD2 (5 bases each). Trimming removed 6 bases at V and 1 base at J, with 12 bases between. CDR3 length: 15 amino acids. CDR3 sequence reads: CASRGTIRNTGELFF. The CDR3 bases are TGTGCCAGCAGGGGGACCATCCGGAACACCGGGGAGCTGTTTTTT.

The table lists this clonotype with a few counts. The chain recombines TRBV20-1 with TRBJ2-2; D is uncertain. CDR1 is DFQATT, CDR2 SNEGSKA, per germline (reference sequence). The CDR3 sequence is 14 residues long. Trimming removed 4 bases from V and 5 bases from J, with 14 bases in between. The CDR3 loop reads CSAKLVGVTGELFF. CDR3 coding DNA: TGCAGTGCTAAGCTGGTTGGGGTTACCGGGGAGCTGTTTTTT.

V usage is TRBV6-5 and J usage is TRBJ2-2; TRBD2 agrees at 13 bases. This CDR3 is built from 18 residues. The germline gives CDR1 MNHEY, CDR2 SVGAGI. J gave up 5 bases and V 2 bases, and 8 bases lay outside the gene matches. The CDR3 DNA sequence: TGTGCCAGCAGTTACACAGCTACTAGCGGGGGGGGAACCGGGGAGCTGTTTTTT. Protein sequence: CASSYTATSGGGTGELFF.

The sample holds many counts of this clonotype. The chain links TRBV24-1 to TRBJ2-1; TRBD2 aligns across 9 bases. CDR1 and CDR2 (germline): KGHDR, SFDVKD. V gave up 4 bases and J gave up 4 bases; unmatched junction bases: 4. The CDR3 runs to 15 residues. The CDR3 DNA sequence: TGTGCCACCAGTGACGGTAGCGGGGGTTACAATGAGCAGTTCTTC. Amino acids: CATSDGSGGYNEQFF.

This clonotype appeared many times. The V call is TRBV5-1, the J call TRBJ1-2; D unresolved. This CDR3 is built from 12 residues. Germline V gene lookup returns CDR1 SGHRS and CDR2 YFSETQ. Trimming removed 2 bases at V and 2 bases at J, with 4 bases between. The CDR3 reads CASSFQNYGYTF. CDR3 DNA sequence: TGCGCCAGCAGCTTCCAGAACTATGGCTACACCTTC.

This clonotype was counted at least ten times. The chain is built from TRBV6-2 or TRBV6-3 and TRBJ2-3; D is possibly TRBD2 (6 bases). The CDR3 length is 13 residues. V lost 8 bases to trimming and J lost 2 bases, with 11 bases between them. The germline CDR1 and CDR2 sequences are MNHEY and SVGEGT. The DNA of the CDR3 is TGTGCCAGCGGGGACTTGATCACAGATACGCAGTATTTT. Protein product: CASGDLITDTQYF.

This clonotype was found a few times. This chain links TRBV7-9 with TRBJ1-4; possible D gene TRBD1, 5 bases. The germline CDR1 and CDR2 sequences are SEHNR and FQNEAQ (reference sequence). There are 15 residues in the CDR3. V was pared by 4 bases and J by 5 bases, with 14 bases between. CDR3 loop: CASSSWDARNEKLFF. The DNA of the CDR3 is TGTGCCAGCAGCTCCTGGGACGCCCGAAATGAAAAACTGTTTTTT.

This clonotype was seen repeatedly, ten times or more. The J gene is TRBJ2-1, the V gene TRBV5-1; D is undetermined. CDR1 is SGHRS and CDR2 is YFSETQ in the germline V gene. The length of the CDR3 is 13 residues. Trimming pared 4 bases from V and 12 bases from J, leaving 17 bases between. The DNA for the CDR3 is TGCGCCAGCAGCCCGCAAGCCTCAAACCGGCAGTTCTTC. Translated, it gives CASSPQASNRQFF.

This clonotype appeared many times. J is TRBJ1-5 and V is TRBV5-1; D is possibly TRBD1 (5 bases). Germline CDR1 SGHRS, CDR2 YFSETQ. Trimming shortened V by 4 bases and J by 5 bases, and 10 bases separated the two germline ends. The CDR3 is 13 residues long. For the CDR3, the DNA is TGCGCCAGCAGCCCGGGGCTTGATCAGCCCCAGCATTTT. Its protein is CASSPGLDQPQHF.

This clonotype was recorded at least ten times. The chain couples TRBV5-1 to TRBJ1-4; weak D call: TRBD1 (6 bases). V was pared by 4 bases and J by 5 bases, with 15 bases between. The V gene's germline CDR1 is SGHRS and CDR2 YFSETQ. The CDR3 length is 15 residues. This CDR3 reads CASSQQGLGNEKLFF. CDR3 sequence (DNA): TGCGCCAGCAGCCAACAGGGCCTTGGAAATGAAAAACTGTTTTTT.

This clonotype has a count of ten or more. This chain uses TRBV5-1 with TRBJ1-2; TRBD1 matches 10 bases. This CDR3 is built from 15 residues. Germline V CDR1 and CDR2: SGHRS, YFSETQ. With V trimmed by 4 bases and J by 8 bases, 11 bases remained unmatched. The CDR3 DNA follows: TGCGCCAGCAGCCCAGGGACAGGGGCGCCGTGGGGCTACACCTTC. Translation gives CASSPGTGAPWGYTF.

This clonotype was counted many times. The chain employs TRBV5-1 and TRBJ2-3, with 8 bases identical to TRBD1. CDR3 length: 16 amino acids. The germline gives CDR1 SGHRS, CDR2 YFSETQ. V gave up 4 bases and J gave up 1 base; unmatched junction bases: 8. CDR3 in amino acids: CASSEGWGQGTDTQYF. In DNA form, the CDR3 reads TGCGCCAGCAGCGAAGGTTGGGGACAGGGCACAGATACGCAGTATTTT.

This clonotype was counted a few times. V and J are TRBV20-1 and TRBJ1-1; possible D gene TRBD1, 6 bases. Per germline, CDR1 DFQATT and CDR2 SNEGSKA (reference sequence). Trimming took 5 bases from V and 11 from J, leaving 24 bases between them. There are 14 residues in the CDR3. The CDR3 loop reads CSASTGSWGGDAFF. The CDR3 DNA reads TGCAGTGCTTCAACAGGGAGCTGGGGGGGTGACGCTTTCTTT.